This entry is about one T cell receptor (beta chain). No antigen is known for it. This sample is drawn from a study of cytomegalovirus exposure and HLA in healthy donors. Study summary: A prior analysis found 100 million to 140 million unique TCR beta sequences from 150 million to 200 million T cells.

The CDR3 sequence is 14 residues long. Germline CDR1 is SNHLY and CDR2 is FYNNEI. With 5 bases clipped from V and 6 bases from J, the junction kept 7 bases outside the gene matches. The study's findings and limits: Most TCR beta V segments were productive about 87% or about 30% of the time in an earlier analysis. One variant, a missense change in DCLRE1C, was linked in a later analysis to TCR beta V- and J-gene trimming.

Primers: 60 Vbeta forward and 13 Jbeta reverse. Per the study methods: A follow-up analysis tallied 65 million to 80 million unique TCR beta chains, roughly 9.9 million shared. Only in-frame clones appear in the TCRdb table, and some are missing; sequencing was by immunoSEQ multiplex PCR. V and J calls and clone size are those listed in that table; D and trimming were worked out from the DNA. The sample contains 110,000 or so clones, roughly 15% of which appear only once. Material: PBMCs. The receptor was isolated from a female donor in good health and CMV-seronegative. J is TRBJ2-1 and V is TRBV2, with TRBD2 identical over 7 bases. Here the CDR3 reads CASSSASGFNEQFF. CDR3 DNA: TGTGCCAGCAGTTCGGCTAGCGGATTCAATGAGCAGTTCTTC.